The rows below give T cell receptor beta chains drawn from one sample of a study of blood T cell repertoires in COVID-19. The data were produced by immunoSEQ multiplex PCR, yet TCRdb's version contains in-frame clones alone and is incomplete. The sample records 26,000 or so clones, 80% to 90% being singletons. Sequencing was performed on peripheral blood. The receptors stem from a human donor in a cohort sampled during active COVID-19. Both conserved end residues are part of each CDR3. The order of the fields is D gene, clone size, V gene, J gene, CDR3 protein, CDR3 DNA. D genes are given only for firm matches. Rows give clone size only sometimes, using once, few, many, or a class for an expanded clone.

>-|once|TRBV3-1/TRBV3-2|TRBJ2-5
CASSPVVGVETQYF
TGTGCCAGCAGCCCCGTCGTAGGGGTGGAGACCCAGTACTTC
>TRBD1|-|TRBV19|TRBJ2-3
CASSDRGYTDTQYF
TGTGCCAGTAGTGACAGGGGATACACAGATACGCAGTATTTT
>-|few|TRBV3-1/TRBV3-2|TRBJ2-1
CASSQVAGYNEQFF
TGTGCCAGCAGCCAGGTAGCCGGCTACAATGAGCAGTTCTTC
>TRBD1|-|TRBV25-1|TRBJ1-6
CASIIGQGRSNSPLHF
TGTGCCAGCATAATAGGACAGGGGCGATCTAATTCACCCCTCCACTTT
>TRBD2|-|TRBV19|TRBJ2-7
CASSKPPGGQYEQYF
TGTGCCAGTAGTAAACCGCCGGGGGGGCAATACGAGCAGTACTTC
>TRBD1|once|TRBV7-3|TRBJ2-1
CASSLTGTGGMGEQFF
TGTGCCAGCAGCTTAACGGGGACAGGGGGAATGGGGGAGCAGTTCTTC
>-|-|TRBV10-3|TRBJ1-1
CAISDGRGQSEAFF
TGTGCCATCAGTGATGGCAGGGGTCAATCTGAAGCTTTCTTT
>TRBD1|-|TRBV7-2|TRBJ2-7
CASSQRTGQDAYEQYF
TGTGCCAGCAGCCAACGGACCGGACAGGACGCCTACGAGCAGTACTTC
>-|-|TRBV6-5|TRBJ1-2
CASSYRKTPREYGYTF
TGTGCCAGCAGTTACCGAAAGACCCCGCGGGAATATGGCTACACCTTC
>-|-|TRBV6-5|TRBJ2-5
CASSPPGRQETQYF
TGTGCCAGCAGTCCTCCAGGGCGCCAAGAGACCCAGTACTTC
>TRBD1|-|TRBV9|TRBJ1-1
CASSVTGGYTEAFF
TGTGCCAGCAGCGTGACAGGGGGCTATACTGAAGCTTTCTTT
>TRBD1|-|TRBV9|TRBJ2-7
CASSALPGTGGYEQYF
TGTGCCAGCAGCGCTCTTCCAGGGACAGGGGGTTACGAGCAGTACTTC
>-|-|TRBV4-2|TRBJ2-2
CASSQEAANTGELFF
TGTGCCAGCAGCCAAGAGGCGGCGAACACCGGGGAGCTGTTTTTT
>TRBD1|-|TRBV6-5|TRBJ1-1
CASDRDLMNTEAFF
TGTGCCAGTGACAGGGACCTCATGAACACTGAAGCTTTCTTT